The TCR beta chain under discussion was sequenced for a study of regulatory T cells in long-lasting Graves disease. Overall study results and limits: Persistent disease favored TRBV28, TRBJ1-2 and TRBJ2-5.

As for this clonotype: Its antigen remains unidentified.

Specified time point: newly diagnosed GD, antithyroid drugs for less than 3 months. RNA isolated from PBMCs was used to make the TCR library. Arm-PCR of CDR3 regions with iRepertoire HTBI primers generated TCR beta libraries. MiXCR, applied by TCRdb to the multiplex PCR reads, yields one record per CDR3 protein. This sample carries hundreds of thousands of distinct CDR3 sequences, roughly 15% of them seen once, and the ten largest clones take 12%. This CDR3 has 16 residues. Germline V gene data show CDR1 as MNHEY and CDR2 as SMNVEV (reference sequence). V trimming: 5 bases; J trimming: 2 bases; junction bases outside the gene matches: 12. The sample also formed part of further work on T cells in Graves' hyperthyroidism and ophthalmopathy. From that second work: A set of HTBI primers served as the primers for a first-round RT-PCR of the TCR CDR3. Ophthalmopathy, which appeared later, was predicted by the model a median around 6.9 months before onset.

The chain is built from TRBV27 and TRBJ2-7, with TRBD2 identical over 7 bases. This receptor was obtained from a man aged 18 to 29 with Graves disease. The material was peripheral blood mononuclear cells (PBMCs), obtained at new diagnosis, from a patient treated with antithyroid drugs. The CDR3 nucleotides are TGTGCCAGCAGTCCCCAACGCGGGGGTTTACCCTACGAGCAGTACTTC. This encodes CASSPQRGGLPYEQYF.